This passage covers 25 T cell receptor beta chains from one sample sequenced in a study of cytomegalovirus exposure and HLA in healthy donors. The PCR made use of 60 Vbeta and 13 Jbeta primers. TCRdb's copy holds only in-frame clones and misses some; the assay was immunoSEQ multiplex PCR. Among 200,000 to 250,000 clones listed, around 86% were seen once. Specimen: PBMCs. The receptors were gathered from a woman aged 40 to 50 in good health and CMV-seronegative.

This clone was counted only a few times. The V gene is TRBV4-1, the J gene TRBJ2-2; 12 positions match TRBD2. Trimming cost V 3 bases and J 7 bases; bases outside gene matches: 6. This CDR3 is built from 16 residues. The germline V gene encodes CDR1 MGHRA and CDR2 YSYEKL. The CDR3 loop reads CASSQPTSGSHGELFF. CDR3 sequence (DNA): TGCGCCAGCAGCCAGCCGACTAGCGGGAGCCACGGGGAGCTGTTTTTT.

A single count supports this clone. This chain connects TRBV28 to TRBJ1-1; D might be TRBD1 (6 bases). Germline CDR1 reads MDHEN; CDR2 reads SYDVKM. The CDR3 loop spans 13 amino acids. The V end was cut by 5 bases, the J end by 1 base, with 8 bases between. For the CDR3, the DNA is TGTGCCAGCAGTCCCAGGGGGAACACTGAAGCTTTCTTT. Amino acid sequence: CASSPRGNTEAFF.

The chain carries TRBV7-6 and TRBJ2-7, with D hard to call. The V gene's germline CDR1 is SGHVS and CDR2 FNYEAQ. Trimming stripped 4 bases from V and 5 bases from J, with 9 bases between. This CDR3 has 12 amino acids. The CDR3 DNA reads TGTGCCAGCAGCTCCCGAGAGAACGAGCAGTACTTC. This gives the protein CASSSRENEQYF.

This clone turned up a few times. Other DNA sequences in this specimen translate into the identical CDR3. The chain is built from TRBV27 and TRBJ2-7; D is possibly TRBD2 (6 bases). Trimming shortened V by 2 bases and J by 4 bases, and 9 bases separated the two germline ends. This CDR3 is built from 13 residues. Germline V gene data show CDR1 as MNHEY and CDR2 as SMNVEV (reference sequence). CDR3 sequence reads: CASSLAGSYEQYF. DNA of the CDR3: TGTGCCAGCAGTTTAGCGGGAAGTTACGAGCAGTACTTC.

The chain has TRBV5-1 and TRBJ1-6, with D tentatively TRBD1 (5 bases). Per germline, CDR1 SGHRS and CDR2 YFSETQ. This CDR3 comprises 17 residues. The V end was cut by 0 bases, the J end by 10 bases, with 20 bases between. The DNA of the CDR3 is TGCGCCAGCAGCTTGGCCACTTCGGGCAGGGTGAGATCACCCCTCCACTTT. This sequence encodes CASSLATSGRVRSPLHF.

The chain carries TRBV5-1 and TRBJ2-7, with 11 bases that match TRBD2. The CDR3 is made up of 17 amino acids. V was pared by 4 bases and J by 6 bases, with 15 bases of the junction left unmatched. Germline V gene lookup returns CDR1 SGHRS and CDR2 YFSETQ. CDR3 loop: CASSPILVAGGPGEQYF. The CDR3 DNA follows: TGCGCCAGCAGCCCGATTTTGGTAGCGGGAGGGCCTGGCGAGCAGTACTTC.

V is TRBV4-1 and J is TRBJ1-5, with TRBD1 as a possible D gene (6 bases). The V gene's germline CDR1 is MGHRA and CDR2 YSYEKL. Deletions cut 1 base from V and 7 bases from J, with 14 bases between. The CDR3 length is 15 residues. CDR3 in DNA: TGCGCCAGCAGCCAAGCTGAGACAGGCGGGCAGCCCCAGCATTTT. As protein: CASSQAETGGQPQHF.

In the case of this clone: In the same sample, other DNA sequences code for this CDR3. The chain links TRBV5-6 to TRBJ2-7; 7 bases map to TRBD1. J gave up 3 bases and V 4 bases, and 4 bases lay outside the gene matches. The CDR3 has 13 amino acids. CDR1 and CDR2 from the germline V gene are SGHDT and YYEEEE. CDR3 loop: CASSRGQFYEQYF. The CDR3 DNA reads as TGTGCCAGCAGCCGGGGACAGTTCTACGAGCAGTACTTC.

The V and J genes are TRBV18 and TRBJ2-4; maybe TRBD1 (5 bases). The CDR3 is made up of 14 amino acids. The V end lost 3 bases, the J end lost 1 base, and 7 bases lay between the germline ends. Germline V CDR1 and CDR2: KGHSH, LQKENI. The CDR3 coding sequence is TGTGCCAGCTCACCCCCAGGGGCCAAAAACATTCAGTACTTC. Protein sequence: CASSPPGAKNIQYF.

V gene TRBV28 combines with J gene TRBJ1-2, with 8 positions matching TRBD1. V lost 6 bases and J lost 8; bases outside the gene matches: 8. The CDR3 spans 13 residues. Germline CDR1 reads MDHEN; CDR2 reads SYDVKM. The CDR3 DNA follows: TGTGCCAGCAGACGACAGGGGAGATGGGGCTACACCTTC. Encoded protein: CASRRQGRWGYTF.

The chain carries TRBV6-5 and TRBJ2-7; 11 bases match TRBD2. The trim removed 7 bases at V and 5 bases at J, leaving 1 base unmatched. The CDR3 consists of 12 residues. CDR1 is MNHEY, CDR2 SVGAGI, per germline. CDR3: CASKGLADEQYF. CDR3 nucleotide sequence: TGTGCCAGCAAGGGACTAGCGGACGAGCAGTACTTC.

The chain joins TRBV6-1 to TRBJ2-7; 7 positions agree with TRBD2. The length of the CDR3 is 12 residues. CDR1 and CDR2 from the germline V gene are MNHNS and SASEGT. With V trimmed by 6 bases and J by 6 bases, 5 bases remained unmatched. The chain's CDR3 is CASRPTSAEQYF. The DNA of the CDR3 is TGTGCCAGCAGACCCACTAGCGCCGAGCAGTACTTC.

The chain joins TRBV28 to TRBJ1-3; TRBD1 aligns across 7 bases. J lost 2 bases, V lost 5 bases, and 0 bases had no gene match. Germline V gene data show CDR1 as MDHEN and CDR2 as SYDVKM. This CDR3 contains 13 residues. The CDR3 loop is CASSGQAGNTIYF. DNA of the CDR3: TGTGCCAGCAGTGGACAGGCTGGAAACACCATATATTTT.

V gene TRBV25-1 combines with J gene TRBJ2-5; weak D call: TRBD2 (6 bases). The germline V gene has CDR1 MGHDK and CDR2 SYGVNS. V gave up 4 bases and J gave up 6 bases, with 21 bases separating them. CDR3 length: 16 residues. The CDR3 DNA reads TGTGCCAGCAGTGGATGGACGCCGGGGGAGAGGCAGACCCAGTACTTC. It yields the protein CASSGWTPGERQTQYF.

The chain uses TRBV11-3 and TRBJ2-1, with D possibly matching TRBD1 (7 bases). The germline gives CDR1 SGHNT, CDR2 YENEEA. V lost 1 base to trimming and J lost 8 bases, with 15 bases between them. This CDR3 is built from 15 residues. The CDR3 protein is CASSLAGGTRDEQFF. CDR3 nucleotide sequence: TGTGCCAGCAGCTTAGCAGGGGGGACGCGGGATGAGCAGTTCTTC.

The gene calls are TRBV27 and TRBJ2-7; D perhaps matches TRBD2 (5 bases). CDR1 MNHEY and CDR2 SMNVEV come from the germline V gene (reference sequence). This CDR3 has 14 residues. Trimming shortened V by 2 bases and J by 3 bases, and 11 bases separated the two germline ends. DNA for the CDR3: TGTGCCAGCAGTTTACAAGAGGGCGGCTACGAGCAGTACTTC. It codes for CASSLQEGGYEQYF.

In nucleotides, the CDR3 is TGCGCCAGCAGCTTGGGCCGCCAGGTTGGGGATACGCAGTATTTT. Translating gives CASSLGRQVGDTQYF. This chain uses TRBV5-1 with TRBJ2-3; D is ambiguous. CDR3 size: 15 residues. The germline CDR1 and CDR2 sequences are SGHRS and YFSETQ. V was pared by 0 bases and J by 6 bases, with 14 bases between.

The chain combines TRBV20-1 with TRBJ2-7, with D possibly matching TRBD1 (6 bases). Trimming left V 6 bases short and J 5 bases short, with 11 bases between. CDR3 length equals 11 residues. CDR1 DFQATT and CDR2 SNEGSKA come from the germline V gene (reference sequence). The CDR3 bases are TGCAGTGCGCCTACAGGGCACGAGCAGTACTTC. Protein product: CSAPTGHEQYF.

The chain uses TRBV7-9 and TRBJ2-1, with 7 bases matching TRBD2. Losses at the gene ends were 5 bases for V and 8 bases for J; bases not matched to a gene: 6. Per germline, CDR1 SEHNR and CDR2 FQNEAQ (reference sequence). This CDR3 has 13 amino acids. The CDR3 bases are TGTGCCAGCAGCCGAGGACTAGTCTATGAGCAGTTCTTC. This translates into CASSRGLVYEQFF.

The CDR3, as DNA: TGTGCCAGTACCCCCGGTTCTAGCACAGATACGCAGTATTTT. This translates into CASTPGSSTDTQYF. The J gene is TRBJ2-3, the V gene TRBV19; unclear D gene. The CDR3 is 14 residues long. Looked up from germline, CDR1 is LNHDA and CDR2 is SQIVND (reference sequence). The V end was cut by 7 bases, the J end by 0 bases, with 11 bases between.

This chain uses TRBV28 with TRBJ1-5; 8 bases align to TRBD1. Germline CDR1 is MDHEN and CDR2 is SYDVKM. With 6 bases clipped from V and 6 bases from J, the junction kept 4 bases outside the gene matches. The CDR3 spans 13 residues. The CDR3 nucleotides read TGTGCCAGCAGGGACAGGGTGGGTCAGCCCCAGCATTTT. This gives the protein CASRDRVGQPQHF. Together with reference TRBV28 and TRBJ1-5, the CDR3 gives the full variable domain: DVKVTQSSRYLVKRTGEKVFLECVQDMDHENMFWYRQDPGLGLRLIYFSYDVKMKEKGDIPEGYSVSREKKERFSLILESASTNQTSMYLCASRDRVGQPQHFGDGTRLSIL.

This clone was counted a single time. The CDR3 bases are TGTGCCAGCAGTTACTCGCGCTATAACACTGAAGCTTTCTTT. It translates to CASSYSRYNTEAFF. The rearrangement links TRBV6-5 to TRBJ1-1; D call uncertain. The germline V and J ends were trimmed by 0 bases and 2 bases, with 7 bases remaining between them. Germline CDR1 reads MNHEY; CDR2 reads SVGAGI. The CDR3 has 14 amino acids.

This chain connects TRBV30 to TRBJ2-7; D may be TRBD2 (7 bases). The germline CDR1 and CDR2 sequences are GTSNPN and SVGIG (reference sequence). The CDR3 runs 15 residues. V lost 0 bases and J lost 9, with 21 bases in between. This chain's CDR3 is CAWSVLSGGARGQYF. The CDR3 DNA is TGTGCCTGGAGTGTTCTGAGTGGGGGGGCGCGGGGGCAGTACTTC. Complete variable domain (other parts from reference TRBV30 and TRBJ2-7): SQTIHQWPATLVQPVGSPLSLECTVEGTSNPNLYWYRQAAGRGLQLLFYSVGIGQISSEVPQNLSASRPQDRQFILSSKKLLLSDSGFYLCAWSVLSGGARGQYFGPGTRLTVT.

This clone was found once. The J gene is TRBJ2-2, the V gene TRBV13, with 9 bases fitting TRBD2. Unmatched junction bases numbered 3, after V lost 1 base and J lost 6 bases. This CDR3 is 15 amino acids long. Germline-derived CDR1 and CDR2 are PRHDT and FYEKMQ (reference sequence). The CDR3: CASSLAGGRAGELFF. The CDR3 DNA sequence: TGTGCCAGCAGCTTAGCAGGCGGGAGGGCCGGGGAGCTGTTTTTT.

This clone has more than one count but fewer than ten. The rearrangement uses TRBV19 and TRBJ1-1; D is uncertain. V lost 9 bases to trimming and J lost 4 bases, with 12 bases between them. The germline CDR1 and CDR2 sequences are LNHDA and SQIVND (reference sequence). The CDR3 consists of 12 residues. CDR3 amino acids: CASRGGSTEAFF. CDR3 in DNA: TGTGCCAGCCGAGGTGGATCCACTGAAGCTTTCTTT.